This T cell receptor beta chain was retrieved from a study of molecular identifiers for immune sequencing clone quantification. This clonotype came up many times. TCRdb re-called the PCR reads with MiXCR, one entry per CDR3 protein. The table includes about 510,000 distinct CDR3 sequences, over 20% detected once. Germline V CDR1 and CDR2: MDHEN, SYDVKM. The CDR3 has 16 amino acids. V lost 4 bases and J lost 4; bases outside the gene matches: 11. The specimen was naive CD8+ T cells from blood, with Jurkat cell RNA spiked in. Subset here: FACS-sorted CD8+CD4-CCR7+CD45RA+ naive T cells. The receptor was isolated from a human donor in good health. Some libraries in this study had Jurkat cell RNA spiked in. The rearrangement links TRBV28 to TRBJ2-5; TRBD2 aligns across 8 bases. In nucleotides, the CDR3 is TGTGCCAGCAGTTCCCAAATAGCGGGGAGGCGAGAGACCCAGTACTTC. Protein sequence: CASSSQIAGRRETQYF.